This T cell receptor (beta chain) was captured by sequencing in a study of shared clonotypes between healthy human individuals. Overall study context: Three plates each covered CD4 naive and memory; CD8 naive two, CD8 memory one. General study results and limits: A small donor pool kept down the genetic and exposure-history diversity that was represented. Naive CD4 clonotypes were shared across a handful of donors at roughly 5%.

This table comes from immunoSEQ multiplex PCR, and its TCRdb copy is limited to in-frame clones, with some not included. The sample yields roughly 2.1 million clones, approximately 94% seen once. This clone occurred once. Its target is not known. In the naive CD8 group, cells lacked CD45RO and were positively selected for CCR7, so terminally differentiated effector memory CD45RA+ cells were left out. Healthy HIV-negative adults without recent acute infections or vaccinations served as donors. Germline-derived CDR1 and CDR2 are SEHNR and FQNEAQ (reference sequence). The CDR3 length is 19 residues. The junction had 13 bases not matched to a gene; V was cut back by 0 bases and J by 3 bases.

Material for sequencing was naive CD8+ T cells from PBMCs. This chain links TRBV7-9 with TRBJ2-2, with TRBD1 matching 7 bases. The sequence derives from a man between 18 and 35 years old in good health. Some clones in this sample may be carry-over from other donors' samples. The CDR3 DNA reads as TGTGCCAGCAGCTTAGCGGGACAGCTTAGAGGACCACACACCGGGGAGCTGTTTTTT. Its translation: CASSLAGQLRGPHTGELFF.